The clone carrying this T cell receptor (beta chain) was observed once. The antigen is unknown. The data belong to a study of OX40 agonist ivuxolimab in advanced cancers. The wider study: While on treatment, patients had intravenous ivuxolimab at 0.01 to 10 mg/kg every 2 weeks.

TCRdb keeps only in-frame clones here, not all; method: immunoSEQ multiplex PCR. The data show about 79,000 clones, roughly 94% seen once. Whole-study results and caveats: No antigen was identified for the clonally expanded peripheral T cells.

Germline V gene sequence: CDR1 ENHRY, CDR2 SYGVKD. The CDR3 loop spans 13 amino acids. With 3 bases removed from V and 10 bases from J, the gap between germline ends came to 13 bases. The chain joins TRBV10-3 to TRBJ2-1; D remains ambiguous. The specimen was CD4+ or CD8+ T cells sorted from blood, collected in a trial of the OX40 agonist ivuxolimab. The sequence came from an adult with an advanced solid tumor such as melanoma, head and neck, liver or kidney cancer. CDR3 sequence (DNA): TGTGCCATCAGTGATGGTAACCTACTAGAGCAGTTCTTC. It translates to CAISDGNLLEQFF.